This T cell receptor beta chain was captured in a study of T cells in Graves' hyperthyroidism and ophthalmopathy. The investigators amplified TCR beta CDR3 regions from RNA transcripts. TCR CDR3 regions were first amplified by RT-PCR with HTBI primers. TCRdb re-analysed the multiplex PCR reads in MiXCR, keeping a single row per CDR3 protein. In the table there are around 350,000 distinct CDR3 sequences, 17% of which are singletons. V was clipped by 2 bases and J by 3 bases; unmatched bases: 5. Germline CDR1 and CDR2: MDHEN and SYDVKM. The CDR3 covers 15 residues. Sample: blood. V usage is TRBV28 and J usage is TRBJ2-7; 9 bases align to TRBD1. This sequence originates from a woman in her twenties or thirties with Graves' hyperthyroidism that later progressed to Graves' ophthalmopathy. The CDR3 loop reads CASSLVGQGNYEQYF. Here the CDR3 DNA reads TGTGCCAGCAGTTTAGTGGGACAGGGAAACTACGAGCAGTACTTC.